One and the same sample provided the 19 T cell receptor beta chains below, sequenced in a study of blood T cells in healthy people across ages. It was with a sample-barcoded 5' primer and a J-beta primer mix that a second PCR of roughly 6 to 12 cycles was run. TCRdb re-derived calls from the 5' RACE reads in MiXCR, one entry per CDR3 protein. The sample yields hundreds of thousands of distinct CDR3 sequences, 58% seen once. Material: blood. The receptors stem from a man aged 30 to 39 in good health.

This clonotype was seen just once. CDR3 coding DNA: TGTGCCAGCAGCCAAGCAGAGTCTGGGGATGAAAAACTGTTTTTT. Its protein product is CASSQAESGDEKLFF. V and J are TRBV4-2 and TRBJ1-4, with no clear D. Looked up from germline, CDR1 is LGHNA and CDR2 is YNFKEQ. V was shortened by 1 base and J by 6 bases, with 12 bases between the two germline ends. The CDR3 has 15 amino acids.

This sequence joins TRBV20-1 and TRBJ2-1; weak D call: TRBD2 (7 bases). The V gene's germline CDR1 is DFQATT and CDR2 SNEGSKA (reference sequence). This CDR3 spans 15 amino acids. V lost 3 bases and J lost 5, with 17 bases in between. The CDR3 loop is CSASWGGIRDNEQFF. The CDR3 DNA sequence: TGCAGTGCTAGCTGGGGGGGCATTCGGGACAATGAGCAGTTCTTC.

V gene TRBV20-1 combines with J gene TRBJ2-1, with 8 bases that match TRBD1. This CDR3 has 13 amino acids. CDR1 is DFQATT and CDR2 is SNEGSKA in the germline V gene (reference sequence). The J segment lost 4 bases and the V segment lost 3 bases, leaving 2 bases of the junction unmatched. The CDR3 loop is CSARDREYNEQFF. CDR3 nucleotide sequence: TGCAGTGCTAGGGACAGGGAGTACAATGAGCAGTTCTTC.

This chain links TRBV6-2 or TRBV6-3 with TRBJ2-1; no reliable D call. Germline V gene data show CDR1 as MNHEY and CDR2 as SVGEGT. This CDR3 spans 10 amino acids. V lost 6 bases and J 12 bases, leaving 9 bases between the germline ends. The CDR3 reads CASSGFGQFF. The CDR3 nucleotides are TGTGCCAGCAGCGGATTTGGGCAGTTCTTC.

This clonotype has only one observation. The J gene is TRBJ2-5, the V gene TRBV12-3 or TRBV12-4; D is uncertain. With 6 bases removed from V and 3 bases from J, the gap between germline ends came to 11 bases. CDR3 length equals 13 residues. The DNA of the CDR3 is TGTGCCAGCAGAGTAAAGTATGAAGAGACCCAGTACTTC. It encodes CASRVKYEETQYF.

The V gene is TRBV5-1, the J gene TRBJ2-7; TRBD1 might be the D (7 bases). CDR1 and CDR2 from the germline V gene are SGHRS and YFSETQ. This CDR3 is built from 14 residues. V was shortened by 6 bases and J by 0 bases, with 13 bases between the two germline ends. This chain's CDR3 is CASNNRGGSYEQYF. The CDR3, as DNA: TGCGCCAGCAATAACAGGGGAGGCTCCTACGAGCAGTACTTC.

This clonotype has more than one count but fewer than ten. The gene calls are TRBV7-2 and TRBJ2-5; D call uncertain. CDR3 length equals 13 residues. CDR1 is SGHTA, CDR2 FQGNSA, per germline. V lost 5 bases and J lost 5, with 12 bases in between. CDR3 nucleotide sequence: TGTGCCAGCAGCCCCCCTTTTCAGGAGACCCAGTACTTC. Translating it yields CASSPPFQETQYF. The whole variable domain, filled in from reference TRBV7-2 and TRBJ2-5, reads GAGVSQSPSNKVTEKGKDVELRCDPISGHTALYWYRQSLGQGLEFLIYFQGNSAPDKSGLPSDRFSAERTGGSVSTLTIQRTQQEDSAVYLCASSPPFQETQYFGPGTRLLVL.

The chain couples TRBV7-2 to TRBJ2-3; the D is unclear. The germline CDR1 and CDR2 sequences are SGHTA and FQGNSA. The CDR3 contains 15 residues. Trimming took off 4 bases at V and 0 bases at J, with 11 bases between the two ends. In DNA form, the CDR3 reads TGTGCCAGCAGCTCGTTCCGGATCAGCACAGATACGCAGTATTTT. As protein: CASSSFRISTDTQYF.

The chain carries TRBV10-3 and TRBJ1-6; no definite D call. Germline CDR1 ENHRY, CDR2 SYGVKD. Deletions cut 3 bases from V and 0 bases from J, with 6 bases between. CDR3 length equals 15 residues. The CDR3 DNA reads as TGTGCCATCAGTGATGGCAGCTCCTATAATTCACCCCTCCACTTT. This sequence encodes CAISDGSSYNSPLHF.

This clonotype was detected once. This chain connects TRBV14 to TRBJ2-7; D possibly corresponds to TRBD2 (6 bases). CDR1 is SGHDN and CDR2 is FVKESK in the germline V gene. There are 13 residues in the CDR3. V lost 4 bases, J lost 6 bases, and 13 bases lay in between. CDR3 residues: CASSPGLSREQYF. CDR3 bases: TGTGCCAGCAGCCCTGGACTATCACGCGAGCAGTACTTC.

This clonotype occurred a few times. V gene TRBV2 combines with J gene TRBJ2-7; 9 nucleotides align to TRBD2. This CDR3 is built from 15 residues. CDR1 and CDR2 (germline): SNHLY, FYNNEI. J was trimmed by 2 bases and V by 5 bases; bases with no gene match: 7. In nucleotides, the CDR3 is TGTGCCAGCAGTCCTACTAGCGGGCTGCCCTACGAGCAGTACTTC. Translating it yields CASSPTSGLPYEQYF.

The genes are TRBV25-1 and TRBJ2-1; 8 positions match TRBD2. This CDR3 region has 12 residues. CDR1 is MGHDK, CDR2 SYGVNS, per germline. J gave up 9 bases and V 6 bases, and 4 bases lay outside the gene matches. CDR3 amino acids: CASSVGTSEQFF. As DNA, the CDR3 is TGTGCCAGCAGCGTCGGGACTAGTGAGCAGTTCTTC.

This chain links TRBV9 with TRBJ2-7; D possibly matches TRBD1 or TRBD2 (7 bases each). The CDR3 has 16 amino acids. V lost 3 bases and J 5 bases, leaving 21 bases between the germline ends. The germline CDR1 and CDR2 sequences are SGDLS and YYNGEE. The CDR3 DNA is TGTGCCAGCAGCGGGGGGGGACAGCTCATTTCGGACGAGCAGTACTTC. Protein product: CASSGGGQLISDEQYF.

The rearrangement uses TRBV24-1 and TRBJ2-1; unclear D gene. Between the trimmed V and J ends, which lost 4 bases and 10 bases, there was a span of 7 bases. CDR3 length: 11 residues. CDR1 is KGHDR, CDR2 SFDVKD, per germline. The DNA of the CDR3 is TGTGCCACCAGTGACCCCTACGAGCAGTTCTTC. Protein product: CATSDPYEQFF.

The J gene is TRBJ1-1, the V gene TRBV20-1; 8 bases agree with TRBD1. CDR1 and CDR2 from the germline V gene are DFQATT and SNEGSKA (reference sequence). The CDR3 has 13 residues. The V segment lost 7 bases and the J segment 1 base; nucleotides outside the gene matches: 5. As DNA, the CDR3 is TGCAGTGTGATAACAGGGGGGAACACTGAAGCTTTCTTT. This gives the protein CSVITGGNTEAFF.

The chain employs TRBV27 and TRBJ2-1; 8 bases fit TRBD1. The CDR3 contains 16 residues. Germline assignment: CDR1 MNHEY and CDR2 SMNVEV (reference sequence). V lost 5 bases, J lost 4 bases, and 10 bases stayed unmatched. The CDR3 is CASSVRRRTGYNEQFF. The CDR3 bases are TGTGCCAGCAGTGTGAGAAGGCGGACAGGGTACAATGAGCAGTTCTTC.

The CDR3 protein is CASSLGLAGRGANVLTF. In DNA, the CDR3 is TGTGCCAGCAGCCTGGGACTAGCGGGGCGAGGGGCCAACGTCCTGACTTTC. V is TRBV3-1 and J is TRBJ2-6, with 13 positions matching TRBD2. The V segment lost 4 bases and the J segment 4 bases; nucleotides outside the gene matches: 4. The CDR3 runs 17 residues. Germline CDR1 LGHDT, CDR2 YNNKEL (reference sequence).

Here the CDR3 reads CASSQEHRGATDTQYF. DNA of the CDR3: TGCGCCAGCAGCCAAGAACATCGGGGGGCCACAGATACGCAGTATTTT. The chain recombines TRBV4-3 with TRBJ2-3, with D maybe TRBD2 (7 bases). The CDR3 has 16 amino acids. Germline V CDR1 and CDR2: LGHNA, YSLEER. V was clipped by 0 bases and J by 2 bases, with 12 bases between them.

At least ten counts were recorded for this clonotype. The V call is TRBV10-3, the J call TRBJ2-3; D is perhaps TRBD1 (8 bases). V gave up 6 bases and J gave up 4 bases, with 17 bases separating them. Germline V gene data show CDR1 as ENHRY and CDR2 as SYGVKD. The CDR3 runs to 15 residues. DNA of the CDR3: TGTGCCATCAGAAAAACAGGGGGGGTAGCAGATACGCAGTATTTT. Its translation: CAIRKTGGVADTQYF.